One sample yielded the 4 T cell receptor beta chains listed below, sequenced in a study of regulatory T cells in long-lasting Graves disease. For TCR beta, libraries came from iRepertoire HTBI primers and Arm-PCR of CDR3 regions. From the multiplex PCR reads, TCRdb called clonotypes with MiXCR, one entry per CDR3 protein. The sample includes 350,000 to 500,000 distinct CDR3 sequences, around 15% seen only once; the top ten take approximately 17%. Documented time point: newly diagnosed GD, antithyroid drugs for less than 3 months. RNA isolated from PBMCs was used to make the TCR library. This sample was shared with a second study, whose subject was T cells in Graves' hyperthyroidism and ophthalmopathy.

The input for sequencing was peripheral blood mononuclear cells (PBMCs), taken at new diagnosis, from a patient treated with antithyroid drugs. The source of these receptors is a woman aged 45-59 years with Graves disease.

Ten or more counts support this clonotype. CDR3 protein: CASSLLRPGQGASGNTIYF. DNA for the CDR3: TGTGCCAGCAGTTTGTTACGACCGGGACAGGGGGCTTCTGGAAACACCATATATTTT. The rearrangement links TRBV28 to TRBJ1-3; 12 bases match TRBD1. The CDR3 spans 19 residues. The V gene end was trimmed by 3 bases and the J gene end by 1 base; junction bases not matched to a gene: 10. The germline V gene has CDR1 MDHEN and CDR2 SYDVKM.

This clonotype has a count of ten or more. In DNA, the CDR3 is TGCGCCAGCAGCTTGGCCCCGGGACAGAACACTGAAGCTTTCTTT. Encoded protein: CASSLAPGQNTEAFF. The gene calls are TRBV5-1 and TRBJ1-1; D is perhaps TRBD1 (6 bases). This CDR3 is built from 15 residues. V lost 0 bases and J lost 1, with 10 bases in between. The V gene's germline CDR1 is SGHRS and CDR2 YFSETQ.

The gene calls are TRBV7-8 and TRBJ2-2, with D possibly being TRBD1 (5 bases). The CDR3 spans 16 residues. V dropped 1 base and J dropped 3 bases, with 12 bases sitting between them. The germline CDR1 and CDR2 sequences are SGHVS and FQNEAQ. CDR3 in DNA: TGTGCCAGCAGCTTAGGTCTGGGGCCGTACACCGGGGAGCTGTTTTTT. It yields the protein CASSLGLGPYTGELFF.

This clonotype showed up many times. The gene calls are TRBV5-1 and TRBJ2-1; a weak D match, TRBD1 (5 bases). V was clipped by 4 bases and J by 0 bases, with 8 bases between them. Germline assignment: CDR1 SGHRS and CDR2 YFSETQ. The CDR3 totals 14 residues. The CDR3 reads CASSGANSYNEQFF. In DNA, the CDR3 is TGCGCCAGCAGCGGGGCCAACTCCTACAATGAGCAGTTCTTC. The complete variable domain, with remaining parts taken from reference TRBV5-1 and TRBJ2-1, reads KAGVTQTPRYLIKTRGQQVTLSCSPISGHRSVSWYQQTPGQGLQFLFEYFSETQRNKGNFPGRFSGRQFSNSRSEMNVSTLELGDSALYLCASSGANSYNEQFFGPGTRLTVL.